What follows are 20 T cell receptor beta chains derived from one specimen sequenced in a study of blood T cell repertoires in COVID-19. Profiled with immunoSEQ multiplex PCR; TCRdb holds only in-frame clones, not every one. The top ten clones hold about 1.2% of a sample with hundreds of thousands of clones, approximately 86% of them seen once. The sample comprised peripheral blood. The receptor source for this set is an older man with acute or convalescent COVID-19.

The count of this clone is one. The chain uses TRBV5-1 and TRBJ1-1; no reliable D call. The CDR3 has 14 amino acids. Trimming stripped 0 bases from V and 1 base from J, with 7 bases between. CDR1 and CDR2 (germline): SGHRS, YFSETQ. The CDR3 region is CASSLGAGNTEAFF. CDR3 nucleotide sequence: TGCGCCAGCAGCTTGGGGGCCGGGAACACTGAAGCTTTCTTT.

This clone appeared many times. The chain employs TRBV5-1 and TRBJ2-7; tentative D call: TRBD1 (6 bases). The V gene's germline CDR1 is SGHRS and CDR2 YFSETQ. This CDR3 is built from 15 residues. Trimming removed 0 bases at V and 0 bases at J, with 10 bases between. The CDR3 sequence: CASSLGQGNSYEQYF. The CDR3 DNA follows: TGCGCCAGCAGCTTGGGGCAGGGGAACTCCTACGAGCAGTACTTC.

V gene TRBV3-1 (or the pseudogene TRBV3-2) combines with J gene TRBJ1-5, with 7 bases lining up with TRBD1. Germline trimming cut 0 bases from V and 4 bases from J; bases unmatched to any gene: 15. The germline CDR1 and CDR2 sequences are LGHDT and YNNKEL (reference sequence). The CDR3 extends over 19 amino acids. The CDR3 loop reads CASSQDLGRGICKNQPQHF. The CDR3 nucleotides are TGTGCCAGCAGCCAAGATCTGGGCAGGGGGATTTGCAAAAATCAGCCCCAGCATTTT.

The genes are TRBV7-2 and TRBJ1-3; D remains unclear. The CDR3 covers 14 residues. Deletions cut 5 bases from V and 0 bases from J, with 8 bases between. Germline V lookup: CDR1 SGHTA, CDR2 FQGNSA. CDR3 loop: CASSPGSSGNTIYF. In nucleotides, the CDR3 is TGTGCCAGCAGCCCAGGAAGCTCTGGAAACACCATATATTTT.

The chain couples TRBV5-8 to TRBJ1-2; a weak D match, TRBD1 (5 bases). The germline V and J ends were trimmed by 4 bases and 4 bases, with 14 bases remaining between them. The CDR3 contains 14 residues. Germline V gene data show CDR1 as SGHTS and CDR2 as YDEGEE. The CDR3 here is CASSPGGGPYGYTF. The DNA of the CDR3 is TGTGCCAGCAGCCCGGGGGGAGGTCCCTATGGCTACACCTTC.

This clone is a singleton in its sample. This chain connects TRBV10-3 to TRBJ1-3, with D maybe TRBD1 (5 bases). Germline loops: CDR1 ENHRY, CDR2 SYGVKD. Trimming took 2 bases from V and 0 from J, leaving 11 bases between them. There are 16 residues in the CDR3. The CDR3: CAISEGPGNSGNTIYF. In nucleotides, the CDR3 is TGTGCCATCAGTGAGGGCCCAGGGAACTCTGGAAACACCATATATTTT.

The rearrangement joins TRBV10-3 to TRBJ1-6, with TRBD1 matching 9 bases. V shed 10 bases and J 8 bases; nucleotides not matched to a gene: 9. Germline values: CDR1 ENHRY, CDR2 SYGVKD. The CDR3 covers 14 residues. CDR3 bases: TGTGCCACAAAGACAGGGGGTCGGGATTCACCCCTCCACTTT. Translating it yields CATKTGGRDSPLHF.

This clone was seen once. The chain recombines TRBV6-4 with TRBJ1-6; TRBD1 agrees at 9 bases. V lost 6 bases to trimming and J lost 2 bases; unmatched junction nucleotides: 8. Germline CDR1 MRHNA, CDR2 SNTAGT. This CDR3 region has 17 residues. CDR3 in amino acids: CASRKTQGAAYNSPLHF. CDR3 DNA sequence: TGTGCCAGCAGGAAGACACAGGGGGCGGCCTATAATTCACCCCTCCACTTT.

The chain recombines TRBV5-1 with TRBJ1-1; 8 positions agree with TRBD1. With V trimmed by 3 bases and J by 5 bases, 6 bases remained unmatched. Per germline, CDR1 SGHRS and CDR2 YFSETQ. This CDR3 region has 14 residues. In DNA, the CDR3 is TGCGCCAGCAGCTCGACAGGGGAGGGAACTGAAGCTTTCTTT. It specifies CASSSTGEGTEAFF.

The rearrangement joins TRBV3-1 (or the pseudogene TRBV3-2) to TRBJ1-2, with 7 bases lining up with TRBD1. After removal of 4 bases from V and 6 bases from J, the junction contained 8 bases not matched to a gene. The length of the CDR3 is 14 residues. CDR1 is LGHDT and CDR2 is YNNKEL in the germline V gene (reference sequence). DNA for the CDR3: TGTGCCAGCAGCCCCCTCTCGGGACAGCATGGCTACACCTTC. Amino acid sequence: CASSPLSGQHGYTF.

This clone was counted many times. The CDR3 DNA reads TGTGCCATCAGTGAGTCCACACAGTCGACGGTTGAGCAGTTCTTC. Translation gives CAISESTQSTVEQFF. V usage is TRBV10-3 and J usage is TRBJ2-1, with D unresolved. CDR1 ENHRY and CDR2 SYGVKD come from the germline V gene. Trimming took 0 bases from V and 9 from J, leaving 15 bases between them. The CDR3 extends over 15 amino acids.

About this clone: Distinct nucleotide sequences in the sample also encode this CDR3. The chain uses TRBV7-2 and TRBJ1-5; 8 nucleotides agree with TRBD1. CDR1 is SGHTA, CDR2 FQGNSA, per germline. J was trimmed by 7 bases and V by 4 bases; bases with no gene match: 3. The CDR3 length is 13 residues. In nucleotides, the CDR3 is TGTGCCAGCAGCTCCGGGACAGGACAGCCCCAGCATTTT. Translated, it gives CASSSGTGQPQHF.

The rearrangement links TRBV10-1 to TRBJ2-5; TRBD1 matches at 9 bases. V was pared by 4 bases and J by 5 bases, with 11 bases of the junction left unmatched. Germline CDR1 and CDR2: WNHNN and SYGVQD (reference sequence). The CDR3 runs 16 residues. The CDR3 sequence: CASSALGQGKRETQYF. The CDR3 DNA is TGCGCCAGCAGTGCCCTGGGACAGGGAAAAAGGGAGACCCAGTACTTC.

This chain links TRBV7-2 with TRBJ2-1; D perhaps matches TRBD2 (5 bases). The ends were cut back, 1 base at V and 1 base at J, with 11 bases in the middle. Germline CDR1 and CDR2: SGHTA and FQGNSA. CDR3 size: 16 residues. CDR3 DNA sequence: TGTGCCAGCAGCTTAGGAGGAGTAGCGTCCTACAATGAGCAGTTCTTC. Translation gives CASSLGGVASYNEQFF.

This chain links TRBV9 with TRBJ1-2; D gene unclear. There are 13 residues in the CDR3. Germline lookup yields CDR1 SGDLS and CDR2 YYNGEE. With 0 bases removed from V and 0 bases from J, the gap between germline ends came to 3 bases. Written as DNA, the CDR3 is TGTGCCAGCAGCGTAGGAGCTAACTATGGCTACACCTTC. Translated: CASSVGANYGYTF.

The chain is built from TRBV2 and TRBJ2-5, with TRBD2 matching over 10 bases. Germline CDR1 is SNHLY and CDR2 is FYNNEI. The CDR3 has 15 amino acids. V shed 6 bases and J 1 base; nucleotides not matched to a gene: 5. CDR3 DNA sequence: TGTGCCAGCAGCGGACAGCGGGGGGGCCAAGAGACCCAGTACTTC. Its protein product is CASSGQRGGQETQYF.

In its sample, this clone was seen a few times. The CDR3 loop is CASSFGGSADTQYF. CDR3 nucleotide sequence: TGCGCCAGCAGCTTCGGGGGAAGCGCAGATACGCAGTATTTT. The V gene is TRBV5-1, the J gene TRBJ2-3; D might be TRBD2 (6 bases). CDR1 is SGHRS, CDR2 YFSETQ, per germline. V lost 2 bases and J 4 bases, leaving 11 bases between the germline ends. The CDR3 spans 14 residues.

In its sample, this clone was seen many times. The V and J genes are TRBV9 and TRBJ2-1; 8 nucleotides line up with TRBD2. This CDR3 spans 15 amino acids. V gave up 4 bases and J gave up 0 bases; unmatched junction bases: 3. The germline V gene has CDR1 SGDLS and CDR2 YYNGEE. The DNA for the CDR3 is TGTGCCAGCAGCTTCAGCGGGAGCTCCTACAATGAGCAGTTCTTC. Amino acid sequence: CASSFSGSSYNEQFF.

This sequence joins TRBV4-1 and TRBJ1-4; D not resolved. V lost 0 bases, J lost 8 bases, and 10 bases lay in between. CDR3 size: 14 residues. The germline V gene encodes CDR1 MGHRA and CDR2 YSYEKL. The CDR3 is CASSQDWADEKLFF. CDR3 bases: TGCGCCAGCAGCCAAGATTGGGCCGACGAAAAACTGTTTTTT.

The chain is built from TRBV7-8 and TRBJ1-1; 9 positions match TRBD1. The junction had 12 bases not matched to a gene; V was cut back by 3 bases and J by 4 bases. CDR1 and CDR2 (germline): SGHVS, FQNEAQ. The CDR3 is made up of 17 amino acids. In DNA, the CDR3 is TGTGCCAGCAGCTTTTCGGACAGGGGAAGAGTTGGCACTGAAGCTTTCTTT. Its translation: CASSFSDRGRVGTEAFF.